This is a list of T cell receptor beta chains from one sample in a study of spatial heterogeneity in lung cancer. One entry per CDR3 protein results from TCRdb running MiXCR on the 5' RACE reads. The table shows almost 75,000 distinct CDR3 sequences, with about 14% occurring only once. This specimen was PBMCs, taken at surgery. The receptors stem from a male donor with early-stage non-small cell lung cancer. Both conserved end residues are part of each CDR3. Fields, in order: J gene, V gene, D gene, clone size, CDR3 protein, CDR3 DNA. A D gene is named only where the DNA matches it firmly. Clone size is stated in some rows and not others, as once, few, many or a class when expanded.

J gene: TRBJ2-7
V gene: TRBV10-3
D gene: NA
clone size: medium-sized
CDR3 protein: CAISESTSVYEQYF
CDR3 DNA: TGTGCCATCAGTGAGTCGACCAGCGTCTACGAGCAGTACTTC

J gene: TRBJ1-1
V gene: TRBV30
D gene: TRBD1
clone size: few
CDR3 protein: CAWRESGTGGPEAFF
CDR3 DNA: TGTGCCTGGAGGGAATCCGGGACAGGGGGCCCTGAAGCTTTCTTT

J gene: TRBJ2-3
V gene: TRBV4-3
D gene: NA
clone size: few
CDR3 protein: CASSQEERGLSTDTQYF
CDR3 DNA: TGCGCCAGCAGCCAAGAGGAACGGGGCCTGAGCACAGATACGCAGTATTTT

J gene: TRBJ2-5
V gene: TRBV6-2/TRBV6-3
D gene: TRBD2
clone size: few
CDR3 protein: CASRLAGERPQETQYF
CDR3 DNA: TGTGCCAGCAGACTAGCGGGAGAGCGGCCCCAAGAGACCCAGTACTTC

J gene: TRBJ1-2
V gene: TRBV6-6
D gene: NA
clone size: few
CDR3 protein: CASSSGGGYTF
CDR3 DNA: TGTGCCAGCAGTTCCGGCGGTGGCTACACCTTC

J gene: TRBJ1-4
V gene: TRBV7-9
D gene: NA
clone size: once
CDR3 protein: CASSFSQGNEKLFF
CDR3 DNA: TGTGCCAGCAGCTTTAGTCAGGGTAATGAAAAACTGTTTTTT

J gene: TRBJ2-4
V gene: TRBV11-2
D gene: NA
clone size: NA
CDR3 protein: CASSLGGALNIQYF
CDR3 DNA: TGTGCCAGCAGCTTAGGAGGGGCACTTAACATTCAGTACTTC

J gene: TRBJ2-4
V gene: TRBV6-2/TRBV6-3
D gene: NA
clone size: NA
CDR3 protein: CASRASPLQAAKNIQYF
CDR3 DNA: TGTGCCAGCCGAGCCAGCCCCTTACAGGCAGCCAAAAACATTCAGTACTTC

J gene: TRBJ2-1
V gene: TRBV20-1
D gene: TRBD2
clone size: NA
CDR3 protein: CSASTLAGYNEQFF
CDR3 DNA: TGCAGTGCTAGTACACTAGCGGGCTATAATGAGCAGTTCTTC

J gene: TRBJ2-5
V gene: TRBV28
D gene: NA
clone size: many
CDR3 protein: CASSTQETQYF
CDR3 DNA: TGTGCCAGCAGTACCCAAGAGACCCAGTACTTC

J gene: TRBJ2-1
V gene: TRBV18
D gene: NA
clone size: NA
CDR3 protein: CASSPPNGARGYNEQFF
CDR3 DNA: TGTGCCAGCTCACCACCGAACGGGGCAAGAGGCTACAATGAGCAGTTCTTC

J gene: TRBJ2-2
V gene: TRBV7-2
D gene: TRBD2
clone size: few
CDR3 protein: CASSSIAGYTGELFF
CDR3 DNA: TGTGCCAGCAGCTCAATAGCGGGTTACACCGGGGAGCTGTTTTTT

J gene: TRBJ1-1
V gene: TRBV3-1
D gene: NA
clone size: many
CDR3 protein: CASSQPGSNTEAFF
CDR3 DNA: TGTGCCAGCAGCCAGCCGGGTTCAAACACTGAAGCTTTCTTT

J gene: TRBJ2-1
V gene: TRBV29-1
D gene: NA
clone size: many
CDR3 protein: CSVGGRQRTYNEQFF
CDR3 DNA: TGCAGCGTTGGAGGCAGGCAAAGGACCTACAATGAGCAGTTCTTC

J gene: TRBJ2-3
V gene: TRBV7-2
D gene: TRBD2
clone size: NA
CDR3 protein: CASSRMPLAGGGDTQYF
CDR3 DNA: TGTGCCAGCAGCCGGATGCCCTTAGCGGGAGGGGGGGATACGCAGTATTTT

J gene: TRBJ2-3
V gene: TRBV15
D gene: NA
clone size: few
CDR3 protein: CATSYHIGDTQYF
CDR3 DNA: TGTGCCACCAGCTACCATATAGGAGATACGCAGTATTTT

J gene: TRBJ2-2
V gene: TRBV6-2/TRBV6-3
D gene: NA
clone size: few
CDR3 protein: CATGIGELFF
CDR3 DNA: TGTGCCACGGGGATCGGGGAGCTGTTTTTT

J gene: TRBJ2-1
V gene: TRBV5-1
D gene: TRBD1
clone size: many
CDR3 protein: CASSPYDRDDNEQFF
CDR3 DNA: TGCGCCAGCAGCCCCTACGACAGGGACGACAATGAGCAGTTCTTC

J gene: TRBJ2-5
V gene: TRBV29-1
D gene: NA
clone size: few
CDR3 protein: CSVGRDSSVLGTQYF
CDR3 DNA: TGCAGCGTTGGGCGGGACAGTTCCGTTTTAGGGACCCAGTACTTC

J gene: TRBJ1-5
V gene: TRBV12-3/TRBV12-4
D gene: NA
clone size: NA
CDR3 protein: CASSFKQVHSQPQHF
CDR3 DNA: TGTGCCAGCAGTTTCAAACAGGTTCATTCCCAGCCCCAGCATTTT

J gene: TRBJ1-2
V gene: TRBV20-1
D gene: NA
clone size: NA
CDR3 protein: CSAREIPNHGYTF
CDR3 DNA: TGCAGTGCTAGAGAGATCCCTAACCACGGCTACACCTTC

J gene: TRBJ2-7
V gene: TRBV10-3
D gene: NA
clone size: few
CDR3 protein: CAISEGVGNEQYF
CDR3 DNA: TGTGCCATCAGTGAGGGGGTGGGGAACGAGCAGTACTTC

J gene: TRBJ2-5
V gene: TRBV28
D gene: TRBD1
clone size: many
CDR3 protein: CASRENRGPGETQYF
CDR3 DNA: TGTGCCAGCAGGGAGAACAGGGGGCCGGGAGAGACCCAGTACTTC

J gene: TRBJ2-1
V gene: TRBV5-6
D gene: TRBD1
clone size: NA
CDR3 protein: CASSITAQGAVSYNEQFF
CDR3 DNA: TGTGCCAGCAGCATAACCGCTCAGGGGGCGGTCTCCTACAATGAGCAGTTCTTC

J gene: TRBJ1-1
V gene: TRBV4-1
D gene: NA
clone size: NA
CDR3 protein: CASSRRAPVAEAFF
CDR3 DNA: TGCGCCAGCAGCCGAAGAGCGCCGGTCGCTGAAGCTTTCTTT

J gene: TRBJ2-3
V gene: TRBV4-1
D gene: NA
clone size: NA
CDR3 protein: CASSPITGPSTDTQYF
CDR3 DNA: TGCGCCAGCAGCCCCATCACGGGGCCGAGCACAGATACGCAGTATTTT

J gene: TRBJ2-7
V gene: TRBV11-2
D gene: NA
clone size: many
CDR3 protein: CASSLDPGTPYEQYF
CDR3 DNA: TGTGCCAGCAGCTTAGATCCTGGGACGCCCTACGAGCAGTACTTC

J gene: TRBJ1-2
V gene: TRBV4-3
D gene: NA
clone size: few
CDR3 protein: CASSPSRGAVYNYGYTF
CDR3 DNA: TGCGCCAGCAGCCCAAGTCGGGGGGCAGTTTATAACTATGGCTACACCTTC

J gene: TRBJ2-5
V gene: TRBV6-2/TRBV6-3
D gene: NA
clone size: few
CDR3 protein: CASSSGGPETQYF
CDR3 DNA: TGTGCCAGCAGCTCCGGGGGGCCGGAGACCCAGTACTTC

J gene: TRBJ2-7
V gene: TRBV6-5
D gene: TRBD2
clone size: few
CDR3 protein: CASSMGGLPWDEQYF
CDR3 DNA: TGTGCCAGCAGTATGGGGGGACTACCTTGGGACGAGCAGTACTTC

J gene: TRBJ2-7
V gene: TRBV6-5
D gene: TRBD2
clone size: many
CDR3 protein: CASSYGGQRRTSGRLYEQYF
CDR3 DNA: TGTGCCAGCAGTTACGGGGGACAGCGTAGGACTAGCGGGAGGCTCTACGAGCAGTACTTC

J gene: TRBJ2-7
V gene: TRBV7-8
D gene: TRBD2
clone size: NA
CDR3 protein: CASSLRTSGSYEQYF
CDR3 DNA: TGTGCCAGCAGCTTACGGACTAGCGGGAGTTACGAGCAGTACTTC